Shown below are 10 T cell receptor beta chains from a single sample sequenced in a study of T cells in Graves' hyperthyroidism and ophthalmopathy. Template material for amplifying TCR beta CDR3 regions consisted of RNA transcripts. Initially, a first-round RT-PCR of the TCR CDR3 employed the HTBI primer set. TCRdb independently ran MiXCR on the multiplex PCR reads; one entry per CDR3 protein. This sample has under 400,000 distinct CDR3 sequences, with 21% found just once. The specimen was blood. These receptor sequences come from a woman between 45 and 65 years old with Graves' hyperthyroidism.

Ten or more counts support this clonotype. The chain combines TRBV20-1 with TRBJ1-5; D ambiguous. There are 13 residues in the CDR3. Germline V gene sequence: CDR1 DFQATT, CDR2 SNEGSKA (reference sequence). V shed 6 bases and J shed 5 bases, with 14 bases lying between them. DNA of the CDR3: TGCAGTGCCCTATCCGGGCCCTATCAGCCCCAGCATTTT. Amino acid sequence: CSALSGPYQPQHF.

The chain joins TRBV19 to TRBJ2-7, with TRBD1 identical over 10 bases. This CDR3 spans 13 amino acids. Trimming cost V 7 bases and J 6 bases; bases outside gene matches: 6. Germline CDR1 and CDR2: LNHDA and SQIVND (reference sequence). The CDR3 loop reads CASTGQGIGEQYF. The CDR3 bases are TGTGCCAGTACGGGACAGGGGATAGGCGAGCAGTACTTC. Together with reference TRBV19 and TRBJ2-7, the CDR3 gives the full variable domain: DGGITQSPKYLFRKEGQNVTLSCEQNLNHDAMYWYRQDPGQGLRLIYYSQIVNDFQKGDIAEGYSVSREKKESFPLTVTSAQKNPTAFYLCASTGQGIGEQYFGPGTRLTVT.

This clonotype has just a few counts. The rearrangement joins TRBV19 to TRBJ1-6, with D perhaps TRBD1 (6 bases). The germline V and J ends were trimmed by 4 bases and 8 bases, with 15 bases remaining between them. This CDR3 has 15 residues. The V gene's germline CDR1 is LNHDA and CDR2 SQIVND (reference sequence). CDR3 DNA sequence: TGTGCCAGTAGTACAGCGACAGGAACGGATTCACCCCTCCACTTT. Its translation: CASSTATGTDSPLHF.

This clonotype was observed many times. This chain links TRBV6-1 with TRBJ1-2; unclear D gene. The CDR3 consists of 13 residues. The germline V gene encodes CDR1 MNHNS and CDR2 SASEGT. V lost 4 bases to trimming and J lost 7 bases, with 13 bases between them. The CDR3 bases are TGTGCCAGCAGTGCTGAGACGAGTGCTGGCTACACCTTC. Protein: CASSAETSAGYTF.

This clonotype was recorded at least ten times. The gene calls are TRBV13 and TRBJ2-7, with 8 positions matching TRBD1. CDR1 and CDR2 from the germline V gene are PRHDT and FYEKMQ (reference sequence). With 4 bases clipped from V and 5 bases from J, the junction kept 7 bases outside the gene matches. This CDR3 comprises 14 residues. Here the CDR3 reads CASSWPGQGDEQYF. CDR3 in DNA: TGTGCCAGCAGCTGGCCCGGACAGGGAGACGAGCAGTACTTC.

The table lists this clonotype with many counts. This sequence joins TRBV29-1 and TRBJ1-4; 8 bases are a match to TRBD1. Per the germline V gene, CDR1 is SQVTM and CDR2 is ANQGSEA. V gave up 1 base and J gave up 10 bases; unmatched junction bases: 5. The CDR3 runs to 13 residues. The CDR3 reads CSVEGTGTGKLFF. In nucleotides, the CDR3 is TGCAGCGTTGAAGGGACAGGGACAGGAAAACTGTTTTTT.

This clonotype was detected ten times or more. The rearrangement links TRBV7-9 to TRBJ2-3, with 14 bases that match TRBD2. Germline trimming cut 2 bases from V and 5 bases from J; bases unmatched to any gene: 12. The CDR3 covers 19 residues. Germline CDR1 reads SEHNR; CDR2 reads FQNEAQ (reference sequence). CDR3 loop: CASSLRGSGTSGRGDTQYF. CDR3 bases: TGTGCCAGCAGCTTAAGGGGGTCCGGGACTAGCGGGAGAGGAGATACGCAGTATTTT.

This clonotype was recorded at least ten times. This rearrangement joins TRBV25-1 to TRBJ2-1; D tentatively reads TRBD1 or TRBD2 (7 bases each). The germline CDR1 and CDR2 sequences are MGHDK and SYGVNS. The V end lost 4 bases, the J end lost 5 bases, and 18 bases lay between the germline ends. The CDR3 runs 16 residues. The CDR3 is CASSARGAGGDNEQFF. The CDR3 region has the DNA TGTGCCAGCAGTGCTAGGGGGGCAGGGGGGGACAATGAGCAGTTCTTC.

This clonotype was seen repeatedly, ten times or more. The rearrangement links TRBV6-1 to TRBJ2-7; no reliable D call. Per germline, CDR1 MNHNS and CDR2 SASEGT. V lost 5 bases and J lost 3, with 14 bases in between. The length of the CDR3 is 14 residues. For the CDR3, the DNA is TGTGCCAGCAGTTATGTCCGCCATAACTACGAGCAGTACTTC. It translates to CASSYVRHNYEQYF.

In its sample, this clonotype was seen many times. The chain couples TRBV12-3 or TRBV12-4 to TRBJ1-6, with 7 bases identical to TRBD1. The V and J ends lost 6 bases and 8 bases, in that order; junction bases with no gene match: 7. CDR3 length: 14 residues. CDR3 region: CASSYRQGYSPLHF. CDR3 DNA sequence: TGTGCCAGCAGCTACCGACAGGGTTATTCACCCCTCCACTTT.